This TCR beta chain was profiled in a study of early T cells in non-severe SARS-CoV-2 infection. This CDR3 has 16 residues. CDR1 is SGHTA, CDR2 FQGNSA, per germline. With 1 base removed from V and 3 bases from J, the gap between germline ends came to 13 bases. TCRdb reprocessed the 5' RACE reads with MiXCR, giving one entry per CDR3 protein. The sample holds 83,000 or so distinct CDR3 sequences, roughly 10% seen once. Ten or more counts support this clonotype. The TCR comes from an adult who was a healthcare worker with PCR-confirmed SARS-CoV-2 infection or an uninfected control (not recorded which). The specimen comprised whole blood, sampled at baseline. The chain joins TRBV7-2 to TRBJ2-1; tentatively, D is TRBD2 (5 bases). The CDR3 loop reads CASSLVTGIDYNEQFF. DNA for the CDR3: TGTGCCAGCAGCTTAGTGACGGGAATAGACTACAATGAGCAGTTCTTC.